The 6 T cell receptor beta chains reported below all come from one sample, sequenced in a study of OX40 agonist ivuxolimab in advanced cancers. TCRdb's copy holds only in-frame clones and misses some; the assay was immunoSEQ multiplex PCR. The profile shows around 61,000 clones, roughly 84% of them singletons. Sequenced material: CD4+ or CD8+ T cells sorted from blood, taken in a trial of the OX40 agonist ivuxolimab. Source of these receptors: an adult with an advanced solid tumor such as melanoma, head and neck, liver or kidney cancer.

This clone appeared once. The chain has TRBV10-3 and TRBJ2-1; TRBD1 might be the D (6 bases). Germline V gene lookup returns CDR1 ENHRY and CDR2 SYGVKD. V gave up 7 bases and J gave up 2 bases, with 9 bases separating them. The CDR3 spans 13 residues. The CDR3 here is CAIKGQTYNEQFF. The CDR3 region has the DNA TGTGCCATCAAGGGACAAACCTACAATGAGCAGTTCTTC.

This chain uses TRBV6-4 with TRBJ2-1; possibly TRBD1 for D (5 bases). The CDR3 spans 14 residues. Deletions cut 2 bases from V and 9 bases from J, with 14 bases between. Germline CDR1 reads MRHNA; CDR2 reads SNTAGT. The CDR3 here is CASSDTPGSSEQFF. For the CDR3, the DNA is TGTGCCAGCAGTGACACTCCAGGGTCGAGTGAGCAGTTCTTC.

The chain has TRBV30 and TRBJ1-4; D is undetermined. Trimming left V 1 base short and J 5 bases short, with 8 bases between. CDR3 length: 13 residues. Germline V gene sequence: CDR1 GTSNPN, CDR2 SVGIG (reference sequence). CDR3 bases: TGTGCCTGGAGTGGAGGGCCCAATGAAAAACTGTTTTTT. Translated, it gives CAWSGGPNEKLFF.

The CDR3 DNA reads as TGTGCCAGCAGCCCCCAAGGGGGCTCCACCTACGAGCAGTACTTC. It translates to CASSPQGGSTYEQYF. The chain combines TRBV5-4 with TRBJ2-7, with 7 bases lining up with TRBD1. The germline V gene encodes CDR1 SGHNT and CDR2 YYREEE (reference sequence). V dropped 4 bases and J dropped 2; count of bases not matched to a gene: 9. The CDR3 has 15 residues. Combining the CDR3 with reference TRBV5-4 and TRBJ2-7 gives the whole variable domain ETGVTQSPTHLIKTRGQQVTLRCSSQSGHNTVSWYQQALGQGPQFIFQYYREEENGRGNFPPRFSGLQFPNYSSELNVNALELDDSALYLCASSPQGGSTYEQYFGPGTRLTVT.

The table lists this clone with a count of one. This chain links TRBV2 with TRBJ2-7, with D possibly matching TRBD1 (5 bases). Germline V CDR1 and CDR2: SNHLY, FYNNEI. The CDR3 runs to 14 residues. V was trimmed by 0 bases and J by 6 bases, leaving 12 bases between them. The CDR3 bases are TGTGCCAGCAGTGAAGCAGGGGTATTTGGCGAGCAGTACTTC. It translates to CASSEAGVFGEQYF.

The chain joins TRBV6-5 to TRBJ2-7; tentative D call: TRBD1 (6 bases). Germline loops: CDR1 MNHEY, CDR2 SVGAGI. Trimming cost V 4 bases and J 0 bases, with 13 bases left between them. The CDR3 totals 15 residues. CDR3 amino acids: CASSSSGGRSYEQYF. CDR3 nucleotides: TGTGCCAGCAGTTCTTCTGGGGGCCGCTCCTACGAGCAGTACTTC.